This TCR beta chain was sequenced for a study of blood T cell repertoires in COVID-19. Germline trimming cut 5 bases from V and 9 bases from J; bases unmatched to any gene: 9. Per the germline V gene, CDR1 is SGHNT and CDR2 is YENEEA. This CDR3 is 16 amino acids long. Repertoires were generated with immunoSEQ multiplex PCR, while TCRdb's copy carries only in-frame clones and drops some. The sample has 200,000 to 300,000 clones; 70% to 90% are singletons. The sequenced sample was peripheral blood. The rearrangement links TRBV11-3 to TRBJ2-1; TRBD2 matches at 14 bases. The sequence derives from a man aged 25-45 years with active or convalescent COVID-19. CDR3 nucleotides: TGTGCCAGCAGCCCCGGGACTAGCGGGGGAGAGTTTGAGCAGTTCTTC. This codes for CASSPGTSGGEFEQFF.